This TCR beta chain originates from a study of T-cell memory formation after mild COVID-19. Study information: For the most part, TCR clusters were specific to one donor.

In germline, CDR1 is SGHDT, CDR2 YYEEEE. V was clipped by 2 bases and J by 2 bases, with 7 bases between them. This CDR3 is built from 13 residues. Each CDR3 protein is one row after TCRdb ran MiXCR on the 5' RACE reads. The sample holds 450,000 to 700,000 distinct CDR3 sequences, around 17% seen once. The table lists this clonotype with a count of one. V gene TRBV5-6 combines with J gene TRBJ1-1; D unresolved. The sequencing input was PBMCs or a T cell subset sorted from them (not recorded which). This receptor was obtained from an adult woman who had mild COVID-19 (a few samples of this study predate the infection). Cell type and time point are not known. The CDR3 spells CASSFTINTEAFF. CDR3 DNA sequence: TGTGCCAGCAGCTTTACCATTAACACTGAAGCTTTCTTT.